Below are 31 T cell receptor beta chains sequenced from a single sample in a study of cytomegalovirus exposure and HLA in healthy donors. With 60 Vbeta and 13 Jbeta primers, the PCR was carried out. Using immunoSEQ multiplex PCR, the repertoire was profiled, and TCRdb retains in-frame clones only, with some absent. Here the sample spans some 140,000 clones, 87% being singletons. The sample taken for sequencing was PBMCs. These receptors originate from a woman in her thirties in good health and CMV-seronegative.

The DNA for the CDR3 is TGTGCCAGCATTGGGAGAAAGGGAGACACTGAAGCTTTCTTT. It encodes CASIGRKGDTEAFF. V usage is TRBV6-5 and J usage is TRBJ1-1; D uncertain. V gave up 7 bases and J gave up 3 bases, with 15 bases separating them. The CDR3 length is 14 residues. Germline values: CDR1 MNHEY, CDR2 SVGAGI.

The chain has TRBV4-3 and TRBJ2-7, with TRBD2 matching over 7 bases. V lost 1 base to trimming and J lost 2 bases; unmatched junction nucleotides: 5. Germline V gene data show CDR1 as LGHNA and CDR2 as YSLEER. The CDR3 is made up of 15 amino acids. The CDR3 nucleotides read TGCGCCAGCAGCCAAGCATTGAGCGGGGCCTACGAGCAGTACTTC. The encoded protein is CASSQALSGAYEQYF.

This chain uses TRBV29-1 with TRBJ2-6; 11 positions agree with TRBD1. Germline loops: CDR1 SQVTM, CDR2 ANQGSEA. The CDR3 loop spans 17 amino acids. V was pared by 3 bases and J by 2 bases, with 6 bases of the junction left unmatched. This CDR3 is CSVELEGQGAGANVLTF. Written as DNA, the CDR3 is TGCAGCGTTGAGTTGGAGGGACAGGGGGCTGGGGCCAACGTCCTGACTTTC.

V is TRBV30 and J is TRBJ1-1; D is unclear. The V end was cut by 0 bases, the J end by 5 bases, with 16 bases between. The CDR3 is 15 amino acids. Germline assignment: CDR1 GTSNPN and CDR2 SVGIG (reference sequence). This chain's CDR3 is CAWSVRGRGITEAFF. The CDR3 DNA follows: TGTGCCTGGAGTGTAAGAGGCCGCGGGATAACTGAAGCTTTCTTT. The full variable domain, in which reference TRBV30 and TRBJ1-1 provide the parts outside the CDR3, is SQTIHQWPATLVQPVGSPLSLECTVEGTSNPNLYWYRQAAGRGLQLLFYSVGIGQISSEVPQNLSASRPQDRQFILSSKKLLLSDSGFYLCAWSVRGRGITEAFFGQGTRLTVV.

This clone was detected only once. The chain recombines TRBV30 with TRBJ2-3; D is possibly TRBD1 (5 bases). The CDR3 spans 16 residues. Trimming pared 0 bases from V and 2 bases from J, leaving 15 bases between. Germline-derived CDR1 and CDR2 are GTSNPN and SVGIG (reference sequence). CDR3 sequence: CAWSVKDIPITDTQYF. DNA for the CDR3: TGTGCCTGGAGTGTAAAGGACATTCCCATCACAGATACGCAGTATTTT. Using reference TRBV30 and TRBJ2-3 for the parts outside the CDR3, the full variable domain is SQTIHQWPATLVQPVGSPLSLECTVEGTSNPNLYWYRQAAGRGLQLLFYSVGIGQISSEVPQNLSASRPQDRQFILSSKKLLLSDSGFYLCAWSVKDIPITDTQYFGPGTRLTVL.

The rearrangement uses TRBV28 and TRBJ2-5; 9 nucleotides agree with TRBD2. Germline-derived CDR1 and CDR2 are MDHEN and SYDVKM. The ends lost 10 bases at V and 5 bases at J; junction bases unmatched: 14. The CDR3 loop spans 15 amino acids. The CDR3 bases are TGTGCCATCCTCGTAGCGGGGGCCTCGAAGGAGACCCAGTACTTC. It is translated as CAILVAGASKETQYF. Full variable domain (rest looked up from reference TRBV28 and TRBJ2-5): DVKVTQSSRYLVKRTGEKVFLECVQDMDHENMFWYRQDPGLGLRLIYFSYDVKMKEKGDIPEGYSVSREKKERFSLILESASTNQTSMYLCAILVAGASKETQYFGPGTRLLVL.

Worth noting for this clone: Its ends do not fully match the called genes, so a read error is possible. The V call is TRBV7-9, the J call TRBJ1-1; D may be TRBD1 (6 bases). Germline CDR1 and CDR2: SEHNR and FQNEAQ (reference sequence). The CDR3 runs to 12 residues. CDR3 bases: TGTTCCAGCAGCTACCCAGGGGCTGAAGCTTTCTTT. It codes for CSSSYPGAEAFF.

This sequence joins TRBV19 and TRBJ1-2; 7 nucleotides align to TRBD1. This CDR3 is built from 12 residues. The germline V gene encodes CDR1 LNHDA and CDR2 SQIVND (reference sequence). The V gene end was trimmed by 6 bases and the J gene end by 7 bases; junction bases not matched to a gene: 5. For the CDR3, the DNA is TGTGCCAGTAGAACAGGGGAGTCTGGCTACACCTTC. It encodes CASRTGESGYTF.

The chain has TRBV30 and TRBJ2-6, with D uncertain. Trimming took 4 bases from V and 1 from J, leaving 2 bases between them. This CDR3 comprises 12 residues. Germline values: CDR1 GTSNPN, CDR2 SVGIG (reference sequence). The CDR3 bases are TGTGCCTGGACTTCTGGGGCCAACGTCCTGACTTTC. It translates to CAWTSGANVLTF.

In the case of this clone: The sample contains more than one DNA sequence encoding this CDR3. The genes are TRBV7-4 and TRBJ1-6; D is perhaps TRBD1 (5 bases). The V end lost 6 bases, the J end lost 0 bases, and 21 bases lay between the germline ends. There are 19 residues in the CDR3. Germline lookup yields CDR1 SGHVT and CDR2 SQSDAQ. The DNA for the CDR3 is TGTGCCAGCAGTCTCAACCCCCTGGACAAGAGCTCCTATAATTCACCCCTCCACTTT. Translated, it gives CASSLNPLDKSSYNSPLHF.

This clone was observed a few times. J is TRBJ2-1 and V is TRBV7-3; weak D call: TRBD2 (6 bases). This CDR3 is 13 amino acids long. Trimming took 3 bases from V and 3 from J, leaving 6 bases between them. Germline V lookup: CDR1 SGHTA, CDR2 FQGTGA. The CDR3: CASSFSGYNEQFF. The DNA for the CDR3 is TGTGCCAGCAGCTTTAGCGGCTACAATGAGCAGTTCTTC. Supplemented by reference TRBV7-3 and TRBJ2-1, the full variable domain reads GAGVSQTPSNKVTEKGKYVELRCDPISGHTALYWYRQSLGQGPEFLIYFQGTGAADDSGLPNDRFFAVRPEGSVSTLKIQRTERGDSAVYLCASSFSGYNEQFFGPGTRLTVL.

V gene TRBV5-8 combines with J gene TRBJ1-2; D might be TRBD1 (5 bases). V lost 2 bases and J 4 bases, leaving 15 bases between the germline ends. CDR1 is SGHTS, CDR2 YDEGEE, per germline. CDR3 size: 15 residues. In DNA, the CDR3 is TGTGCCAGCAGCTTTCCGGGGGGGAGAGCCTATGGCTACACCTTC. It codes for CASSFPGGRAYGYTF.

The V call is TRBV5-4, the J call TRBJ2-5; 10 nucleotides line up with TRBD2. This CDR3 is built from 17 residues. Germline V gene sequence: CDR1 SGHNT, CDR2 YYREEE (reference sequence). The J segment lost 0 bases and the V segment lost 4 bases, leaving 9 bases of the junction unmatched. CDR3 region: CASSRGGTSVYQETQYF. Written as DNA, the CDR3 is TGTGCCAGCAGCCGAGGCGGGACTAGCGTGTACCAAGAGACCCAGTACTTC.

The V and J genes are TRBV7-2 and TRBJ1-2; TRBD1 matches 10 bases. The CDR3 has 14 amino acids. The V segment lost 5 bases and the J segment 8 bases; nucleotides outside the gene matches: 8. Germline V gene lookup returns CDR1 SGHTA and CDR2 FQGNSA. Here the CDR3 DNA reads TGTGCCAGCAGCCCCCCCCGACAGGGGGCCGGCTACACCTTC. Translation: CASSPPRQGAGYTF.

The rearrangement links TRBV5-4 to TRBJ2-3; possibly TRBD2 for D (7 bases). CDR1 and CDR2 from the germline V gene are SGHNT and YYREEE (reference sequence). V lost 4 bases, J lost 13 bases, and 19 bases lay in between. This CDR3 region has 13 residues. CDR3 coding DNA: TGTGCCAGCAGCCCCGCGGGGGACATCTCGAAGTATTTT. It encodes CASSPAGDISKYF.

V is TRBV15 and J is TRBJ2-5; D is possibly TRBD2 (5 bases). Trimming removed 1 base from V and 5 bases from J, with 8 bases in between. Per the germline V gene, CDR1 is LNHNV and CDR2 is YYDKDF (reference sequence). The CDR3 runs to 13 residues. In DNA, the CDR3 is TGTGCCACCAGCAGAGTCAGAGGGGAGACCCAGTACTTC. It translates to CATSRVRGETQYF.

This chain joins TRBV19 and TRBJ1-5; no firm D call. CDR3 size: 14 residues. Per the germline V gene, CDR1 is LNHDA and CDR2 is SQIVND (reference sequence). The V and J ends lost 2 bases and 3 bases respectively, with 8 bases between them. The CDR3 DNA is TGTGCCAGTAGTATATCGGGGTACAATCAGCCCCAGCATTTT. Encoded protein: CASSISGYNQPQHF.

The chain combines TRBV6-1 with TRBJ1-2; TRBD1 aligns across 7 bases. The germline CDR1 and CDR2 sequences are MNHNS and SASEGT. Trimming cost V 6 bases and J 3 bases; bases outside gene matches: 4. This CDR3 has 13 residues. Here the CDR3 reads CASSPDRDYGYTF. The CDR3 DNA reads TGTGCCAGCAGCCCCGACAGGGACTATGGCTACACCTTC.

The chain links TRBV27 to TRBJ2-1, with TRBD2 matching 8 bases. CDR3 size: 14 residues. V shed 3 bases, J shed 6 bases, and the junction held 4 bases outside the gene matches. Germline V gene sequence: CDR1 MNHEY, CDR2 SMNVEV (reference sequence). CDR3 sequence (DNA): TGTGCCAGCAGTTTCGGGAGGGTATCCAATGAGCAGTTCTTC. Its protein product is CASSFGRVSNEQFF.

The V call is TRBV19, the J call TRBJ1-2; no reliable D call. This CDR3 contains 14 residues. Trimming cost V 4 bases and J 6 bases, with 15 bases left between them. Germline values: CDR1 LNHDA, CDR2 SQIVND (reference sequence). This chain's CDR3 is CASSRRVDLDGYTF. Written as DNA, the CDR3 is TGTGCCAGTAGTAGGAGGGTGGATCTGGATGGCTACACCTTC.

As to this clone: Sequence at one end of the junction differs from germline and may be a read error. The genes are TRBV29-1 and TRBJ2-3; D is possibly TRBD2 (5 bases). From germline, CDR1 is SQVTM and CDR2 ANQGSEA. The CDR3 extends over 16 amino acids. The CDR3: CSVEGGLTSSTDTQYF. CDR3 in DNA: TGCAGCGTCGAAGGAGGACTCACATCAAGCACAGATACGCAGTATTTT.

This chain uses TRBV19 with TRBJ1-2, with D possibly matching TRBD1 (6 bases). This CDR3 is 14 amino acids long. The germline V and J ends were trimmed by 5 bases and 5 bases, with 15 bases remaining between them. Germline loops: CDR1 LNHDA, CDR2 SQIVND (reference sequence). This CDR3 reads CASSPWDTPYGYTF. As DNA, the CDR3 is TGTGCCAGTAGTCCCTGGGACACCCCATATGGCTACACCTTC. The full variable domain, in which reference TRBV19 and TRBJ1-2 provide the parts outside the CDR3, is DGGITQSPKYLFRKEGQNVTLSCEQNLNHDAMYWYRQDPGQGLRLIYYSQIVNDFQKGDIAEGYSVSREKKESFPLTVTSAQKNPTAFYLCASSPWDTPYGYTFGSGTRLTVV.

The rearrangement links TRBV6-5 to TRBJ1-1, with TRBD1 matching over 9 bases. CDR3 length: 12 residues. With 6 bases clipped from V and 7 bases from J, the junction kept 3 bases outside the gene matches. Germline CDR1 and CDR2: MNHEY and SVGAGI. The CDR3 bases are TGTGCCAGCAGAACGGGACAGGGTGAAGCTTTCTTT. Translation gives CASRTGQGEAFF.

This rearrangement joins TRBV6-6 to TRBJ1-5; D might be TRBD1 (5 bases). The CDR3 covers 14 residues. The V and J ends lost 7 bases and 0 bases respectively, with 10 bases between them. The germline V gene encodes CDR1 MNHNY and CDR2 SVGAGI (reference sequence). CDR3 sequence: CASTRVYSNQPQHF. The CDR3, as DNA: TGTGCCAGCACCAGGGTATATAGCAATCAGCCCCAGCATTTT.

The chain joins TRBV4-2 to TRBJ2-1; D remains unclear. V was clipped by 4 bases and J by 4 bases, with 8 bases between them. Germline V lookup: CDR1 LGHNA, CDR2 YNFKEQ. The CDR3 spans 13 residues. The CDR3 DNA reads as TGTGCCAGCAGCCCCCCCCCGTACAATGAGCAGTTCTTC. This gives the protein CASSPPPYNEQFF.

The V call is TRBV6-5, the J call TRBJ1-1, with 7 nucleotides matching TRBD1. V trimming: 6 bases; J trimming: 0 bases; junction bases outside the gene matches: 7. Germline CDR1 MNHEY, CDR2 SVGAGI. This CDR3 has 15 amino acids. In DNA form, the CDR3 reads TGTGCCAGCAGCAGAAAGGGGGCTTTGAACACTGAAGCTTTCTTT. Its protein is CASSRKGALNTEAFF.

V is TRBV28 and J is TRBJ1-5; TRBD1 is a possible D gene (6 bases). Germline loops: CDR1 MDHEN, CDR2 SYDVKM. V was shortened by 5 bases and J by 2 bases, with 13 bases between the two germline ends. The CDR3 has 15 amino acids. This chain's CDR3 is CASSTGKNGNQPQHF. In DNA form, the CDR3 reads TGTGCCAGCAGTACAGGGAAGAATGGCAATCAGCCCCAGCATTTT.

The CDR3, as DNA: TGTGCCAGCACCCCGCCCCCCGGGGTGGGGAACACTGAAGCTTTCTTT. Protein: CASTPPPGVGNTEAFF. The chain uses TRBV28 and TRBJ1-1; D remains unclear. V shed 7 bases and J shed 1 base, with 19 bases lying between them. The CDR3 runs to 16 residues. Per the germline V gene, CDR1 is MDHEN and CDR2 is SYDVKM. The full variable domain, in which reference TRBV28 and TRBJ1-1 provide the parts outside the CDR3, is DVKVTQSSRYLVKRTGEKVFLECVQDMDHENMFWYRQDPGLGLRLIYFSYDVKMKEKGDIPEGYSVSREKKERFSLILESASTNQTSMYLCASTPPPGVGNTEAFFGQGTRLTVV.

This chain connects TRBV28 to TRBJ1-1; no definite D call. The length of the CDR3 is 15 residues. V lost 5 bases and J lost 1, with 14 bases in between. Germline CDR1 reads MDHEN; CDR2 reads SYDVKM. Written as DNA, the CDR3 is TGTGCCAGCAGTCCGCGGAGTTTCGGGAACACTGAAGCTTTCTTT. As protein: CASSPRSFGNTEAFF.

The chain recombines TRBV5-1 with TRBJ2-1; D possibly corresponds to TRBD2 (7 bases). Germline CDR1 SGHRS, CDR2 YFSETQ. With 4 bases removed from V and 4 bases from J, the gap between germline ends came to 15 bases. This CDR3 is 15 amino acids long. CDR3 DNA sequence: TGCGCCAGCAGCCGAGGGGGGGGCATTTACAATGAGCAGTTCTTC. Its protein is CASSRGGGIYNEQFF.

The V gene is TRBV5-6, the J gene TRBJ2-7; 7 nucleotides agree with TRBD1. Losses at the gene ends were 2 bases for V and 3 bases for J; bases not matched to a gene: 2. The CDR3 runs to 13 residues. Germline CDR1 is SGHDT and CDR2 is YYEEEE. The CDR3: CASSLRDSYEQYF. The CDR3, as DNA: TGTGCCAGCAGCTTACGGGACAGCTACGAGCAGTACTTC. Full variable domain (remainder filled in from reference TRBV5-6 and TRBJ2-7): DAGVTQSPTHLIKTRGQQVTLRCSPKSGHDTVSWYQQALGQGPQFIFQYYEEEERQRGNFPDRFSGHQFPNYSSELNVNALLLGDSALYLCASSLRDSYEQYFGPGTRLTVT.